Listed here is a single T cell receptor (beta chain). Its target is not known. Libraries were prepared by immunoSEQ multiplex PCR; TCRdb keeps only in-frame clonotypes and omits some of them. The table has 150,000 to 200,000 clones, around 92% seen once; the top ten hold more than 3.5%. The CDR3 covers 14 residues. With V trimmed by 3 bases and J by 2 bases, 3 bases remained unmatched. CDR1 and CDR2 from the germline V gene are SGDLS and YYNGEE. The entry originates in a study of cytomegalovirus exposure and HLA in healthy donors. Broader study findings: According to the study, around 160 TCR beta chains were cytomegalovirus-associated. In the roughly 120 validation repertoires, a later analysis found that first-cohort TCR clusters tended to co-occur. Rarity held for most TCR sequences, but there were some public TCRs that occurred in many donors.

The sample taken for sequencing was PBMCs. This TCR derives from a man aged 18 to 35 in good health and CMV-seropositive. The J gene is TRBJ1-1, the V gene TRBV9, with 8 bases that match TRBD1. The CDR3 here is CASSAGTGNTEAFF. Here the CDR3 DNA reads TGTGCCAGCAGCGCCGGGACAGGAAACACTGAAGCTTTCTTT.